The text below deals with one TCR beta chain. The assay was immunoSEQ multiplex PCR, and TCRdb's table has in-frame clones only and misses some. The sample shows about 230,000 clones, roughly nine tenths of them seen only once. This sample stems from a study of blood T cell repertoires in COVID-19. Overall study: PBMCs, B-cell-depleted T cells, or T cells provided the cDNA or gDNA that made up the material.

Study members were between roughly 18 and 90 years old and lived in fewer than 30 US regions. Cohorts were determined from participant-reported clinical history. This CDR3 contains 16 residues. Trimming took 4 bases from V and 4 from J; bases not matched to a gene: 6. The germline CDR1 and CDR2 sequences are SGHRS and YFSETQ. The chain recombines TRBV5-1 with TRBJ2-2; 11 bases map to TRBD2. Input material: PBMCs or T cells enriched from blood (not recorded which). The sequence was collected from a man aged 25-40 years who had recovered from COVID-19. CDR3 protein: CASSILAGGLTGELFF. For the CDR3, the DNA is TGCGCCAGCAGCATCCTAGCGGGGGGACTCACCGGGGAGCTGTTTTTT.